These T cell receptor beta chains were read from a single sample in a study of blood T cell repertoires in COVID-19. Generated by immunoSEQ multiplex PCR, the TCRdb table keeps only in-frame clones and is missing some. This table has 85,000 to 130,000 clones, about 88% appearing once. Sequencing input: peripheral blood. The receptors stem from a human donor in a cohort sampled during active COVID-19. CDR3s include the opening cysteine and the closing phenylalanine or tryptophan. The order of the fields is J gene, clone size, D gene, V gene, CDR3 protein, CDR3 DNA. The D gene is left open where the match is weak. Expanded clones are given a class, and other clones once, few, many or no size at all.

>TRBJ2-4|-|-|TRBV5-6
CASSQNQGTQNIQYF
TGTGCCAGCAGCCAGAATCAGGGGACCCAAAACATTCAGTACTTC
>TRBJ2-7|-|TRBD1|TRBV28
CASSSINRGQSYEQYF
TGTGCCAGCAGTTCAATAAACAGGGGACAATCCTACGAGCAGTACTTC
>TRBJ1-1|-|-|TRBV4-1
CASSQGAGATEAFF
TGCGCCAGCAGCCAAGGCGCAGGGGCGACCGAAGCTTTCTTT
>TRBJ2-3|-|-|TRBV5-1
CASSPDGGTDTQYF
TGCGCCAGCAGCCCGGACGGGGGCACAGATACGCAGTATTTT
>TRBJ1-6|-|-|TRBV15
CATSAGKSYNSPLHF
TGTGCCACCAGCGCAGGGAAGAGCTATAATTCACCCCTCCACTTT
>TRBJ1-1|-|-|TRBV20-1
CSASTLPGAFF
TGCAGTGCTAGCACTCTTCCAGGGGCTTTCTTT
>TRBJ1-1|-|-|TRBV18
CASSPTTGNTEAFF
TGTGCCAGCTCACCAACCACCGGGAACACTGAAGCTTTCTTT
>TRBJ2-7|-|-|TRBV5-1
CASSLLGDEQYF
TGCGCCAGCAGCTTGCTAGGAGACGAGCAGTACTTC
>TRBJ1-2|-|-|TRBV6-1
CASSEVSRGYGYTF
TGTGCCAGCAGTGAAGTTAGTAGGGGCTATGGCTACACCTTC
>TRBJ2-5|-|-|TRBV11-2
CASTPETGRGETQYF
TGTGCCAGCACTCCGGAGACAGGCCGCGGGGAGACCCAGTACTTC
>TRBJ2-7|-|-|TRBV18
CASSPSPGLADEQYF
TGTGCCAGCTCACCATCCCCGGGATTAGCGGACGAGCAGTACTTC
>TRBJ2-1|few|-|TRBV7-7
CASSLALNNEQFF
TGTGCCAGCAGCTTAGCGCTAAACAATGAGCAGTTCTTC
>TRBJ2-2|-|TRBD1|TRBV19
CASSIGQGARTGELFF
TGTGCCAGTAGTATAGGACAGGGGGCGCGCACCGGGGAGCTGTTTTTT
>TRBJ1-2|-|TRBD1|TRBV6-5
CASRSGQGSYGYTF
TGTGCCAGCAGATCCGGACAGGGTAGCTATGGCTACACCTTC
>TRBJ2-1|-|TRBD1|TRBV6-7
CASSPRDRSYNEQFF
TGTGCCAGCAGTCCCCGGGACAGATCCTACAATGAGCAGTTCTTC
>TRBJ2-7|-|TRBD1|TRBV12-3/TRBV12-4
CASRHPGGEQYF
TGTGCCAGCAGACACCCAGGGGGCGAGCAGTACTTC
>TRBJ1-5|few|-|TRBV4-3
CASSQENRVGYQPQHF
TGCGCCAGCAGCCAAGAAAACAGGGTGGGGTATCAGCCCCAGCATTTT
>TRBJ1-2|-|TRBD1|TRBV5-1
CASSPGGGGGYTF
TGCGCCAGCAGCCCAGGAGGGGGCGGTGGCTACACCTTC
>TRBJ2-3|-|-|TRBV7-6
CASSLVGGSTDTQYF
TGTGCCAGCAGCTTAGTCGGCGGGAGCACAGATACGCAGTATTTT
>TRBJ1-2|-|TRBD1|TRBV7-8
CASSLLRTGYGYTF
TGTGCCAGCAGCTTACTCCGGACAGGCTATGGCTACACCTTC
>TRBJ2-7|-|TRBD2|TRBV2
CATTSGSSYEQYF
TGTGCCACCACTAGCGGTAGCTCCTACGAGCAGTACTTC
>TRBJ2-5|-|-|TRBV7-9
CASSSRGAPGGETQYF
TGTGCCAGCAGCTCCAGGGGGGCACCCGGAGGGGAGACCCAGTACTTC
>TRBJ1-2|-|-|TRBV29-1
CSVRQGSSRYTF
TGCAGCGTTCGGCAGGGGAGCAGTCGCTACACCTTC
>TRBJ2-7|-|-|TRBV5-5
CASSLERQGYEQYF
TGTGCCAGCAGCTTGGAGCGGCAGGGGTACGAGCAGTACTTC
>TRBJ1-1|-|-|TRBV20-1
CSATGDWGAFF
TGCAGTGCTACAGGGGATTGGGGAGCTTTCTTT
>TRBJ2-7|-|TRBD2|TRBV27
CASSLSLATSGTYEQYF
TGTGCCAGCAGTTTATCGCTTGCGACTAGCGGCACCTACGAGCAGTACTTC
>TRBJ2-7|-|TRBD2|TRBV19
CASSIGWEGTYEQYF
TGTGCCAGTAGTATAGGGTGGGAGGGCACCTACGAGCAGTACTTC
>TRBJ2-5|-|-|TRBV30
CAWSHFEGETQYF
TGTGCCTGGAGTCACTTCGAGGGAGAGACCCAGTACTTC
>TRBJ2-2|-|-|TRBV19
CASSEAYGELFF
TGTGCCAGTAGTGAGGCCTACGGGGAGCTGTTTTTT
>TRBJ1-6|-|-|TRBV7-2
CASSLAPLTAYNSPLHF
TGTGCCAGCAGCTTAGCTCCCCTGACAGCCTATAATTCACCCCTCCACTTT
>TRBJ1-1|-|TRBD1|TRBV7-2
CASSLTGGSNTEAFF
TGTGCCAGCAGCTTGACAGGGGGGTCGAACACTGAAGCTTTCTTT
>TRBJ2-5|-|TRBD1|TRBV24-1
CATSPGDRGQTQYF
TGTGCCACCAGTCCCGGAGACAGGGGGCAGACCCAGTACTTC
>TRBJ1-1|-|-|TRBV28
CASSPQGLVSHVEAFF
TGTGCCAGCAGTCCCCAGGGGCTCGTTTCCCACGTTGAAGCTTTCTTT
>TRBJ2-7|-|-|TRBV5-1
CASSSSIFAGNGYEQYF
TGCGCCAGCAGCTCGTCGATTTTCGCGGGAAATGGGTACGAGCAGTACTTC
>TRBJ1-4|-|TRBD1|TRBV7-2
CASSPDGQGREKLFF
TGTGCCAGCAGCCCGGACGGACAGGGTCGGGAAAAACTGTTTTTT
>TRBJ2-1|-|TRBD1|TRBV12-3/TRBV12-4
CASSLQGVNEQFF
TGTGCCAGCAGTTTACAGGGGGTCAATGAGCAGTTCTTC
>TRBJ2-1|-|TRBD2|TRBV7-2
CASSLGLVAEQFF
TGTGCCAGCAGCTTGGGACTAGTAGCTGAGCAGTTCTTC
>TRBJ1-1|-|-|TRBV29-1
CSVRTPNTEAFF
TGCAGCGTTAGGACACCCAACACTGAAGCTTTCTTT
>TRBJ1-1|-|-|TRBV9
CASSVADSEAFF
TGTGCCAGCAGCGTAGCCGACAGCGAAGCTTTCTTT
>TRBJ1-6|once|-|TRBV19
CASSIGQHPNSPLHF
TGTGCCAGTAGTATCGGACAGCACCCCAATTCACCCCTCCACTTT
>TRBJ2-7|few|TRBD2|TRBV7-8
CASSTGLAGYEQYF
TGTGCCAGCAGCACTGGACTAGCGGGCTACGAGCAGTACTTC
>TRBJ1-3|once|-|TRBV28
CASSQPRGNTIYF
TGTGCCAGCAGCCAACCCAGGGGAAACACCATATATTTT
>TRBJ2-1|-|TRBD2|TRBV7-3
CASSLRGSGGRNEQFF
TGTGCCAGCAGCTTAAGAGGTAGCGGGGGGCGCAATGAGCAGTTCTTC
>TRBJ2-7|-|-|TRBV5-6
CASRSVSVYEQYF
TGTGCCAGCAGATCCGTTAGCGTTTACGAGCAGTACTTC
>TRBJ1-5|-|-|TRBV9
CASSAGDQPQHF
TGTGCCAGCAGCGCAGGGGATCAGCCCCAGCATTTT
>TRBJ2-1|-|TRBD2|TRBV5-1
CASRTGTSGNYEQFF
TGCGCCAGCAGAACCGGGACTAGCGGGAACTATGAGCAGTTCTTC
>TRBJ1-6|-|-|TRBV28
CASLTSSYNSPLHF
TGTGCCAGCCTCACGAGCTCCTATAATTCACCCCTCCACTTT
>TRBJ1-1|-|-|TRBV6-6
CASSPRRGAEAFF
TGTGCCAGCAGCCCCCGCAGGGGAGCTGAAGCTTTCTTT
>TRBJ1-4|-|TRBD1|TRBV29-1
CSVISPGGDLFF
TGCAGCGTTATAAGCCCAGGGGGAGACCTGTTTTTT
>TRBJ2-1|-|TRBD2|TRBV11-2
CASSPSPLAGVEQFF
TGTGCCAGCAGCCCTAGCCCACTAGCGGGAGTTGAGCAGTTCTTC
>TRBJ2-7|-|TRBD1|TRBV4-3
CASSQDTGTGGNEQYF
TGCGCCAGCAGCCAAGACACCGGGACAGGGGGAAACGAGCAGTACTTC
>TRBJ2-7|-|TRBD2|TRBV28
CASSSSRRGTLGEQYF
TGTGCCAGCAGTTCCTCAAGGCGGGGGACTCTGGGCGAGCAGTACTTC
>TRBJ2-5|-|-|TRBV6-1
CASSEPTTYQETQYF
TGTGCCAGCAGTGAACCGACTACCTACCAAGAGACCCAGTACTTC
>TRBJ1-1|-|TRBD1|TRBV5-8
CASSQRDRNTEAFF
TGTGCCAGCAGCCAACGGGACAGAAACACTGAAGCTTTCTTT
>TRBJ2-1|once|TRBD2|TRBV14
CASSQDRRPGGRSFWTVHEQFF
TGTGCCAGCAGCCAAGATAGGAGGCCGGGAGGGCGGTCGTTCTGGACGGTGCATGAGCAGTTCTTC
>TRBJ1-5|-|-|TRBV9
CASSVGQSANQPQHF
TGTGCCAGCAGCGTAGGTCAGTCTGCCAATCAGCCCCAGCATTTT
>TRBJ1-2|-|-|TRBV24-1
CATSDPGTTYGYTF
TGTGCCACCAGTGATCCCGGGACTACCTATGGCTACACCTTC